Following are 13 T cell receptor beta chains from one sample sequenced in a study of blood T cell repertoires in COVID-19. TCRdb's copy holds only in-frame clones and misses some; the assay was immunoSEQ multiplex PCR. The sample includes 90,000 to 150,000 clones, roughly 90% seen only once; the top ten take 7.7%. The sequenced sample consisted of peripheral blood. These receptors all stem from a human donor in a cohort sampled during active COVID-19.

This clone occurred a few times. The rearrangement joins TRBV19 to TRBJ2-2, with D tentatively TRBD1 (6 bases). Germline loops: CDR1 LNHDA, CDR2 SQIVND (reference sequence). Trimming left V 3 bases short and J 0 bases short, with 8 bases between. This CDR3 has 15 amino acids. CDR3: CASSIGTPNTGELFF. In nucleotides, the CDR3 is TGTGCCAGTAGTATCGGGACACCGAACACCGGGGAGCTGTTTTTT. The variable domain in full, with the rest retrieved from reference TRBV19 and TRBJ2-2, is DGGITQSPKYLFRKEGQNVTLSCEQNLNHDAMYWYRQDPGQGLRLIYYSQIVNDFQKGDIAEGYSVSREKKESFPLTVTSAQKNPTAFYLCASSIGTPNTGELFFGEGSRLTVL.

The V call is TRBV3-1 (or the pseudogene TRBV3-2), the J call TRBJ2-6; 9 bases align to TRBD1. Germline CDR1 reads LGHDT; CDR2 reads YNNKEL (reference sequence). With 0 bases clipped from V and 4 bases from J, the junction kept 7 bases outside the gene matches. The CDR3 spans 18 residues. CDR3 region: CASSQDRTGVSGANVLTF. CDR3 nucleotides: TGTGCCAGCAGCCAAGATAGGACAGGGGTATCCGGGGCCAACGTCCTGACTTTC.

This clone was detected only once. The chain employs TRBV4-1 and TRBJ1-3; no definite D call. The CDR3 spans 15 residues. The germline V and J ends were trimmed by 3 bases and 0 bases, with 9 bases remaining between them. Germline-derived CDR1 and CDR2 are MGHRA and YSYEKL. For the CDR3, the DNA is TGCGCCAGCAGCCATCTCCCCTCCTCTGGAAACACCATATATTTT. It is translated as CASSHLPSSGNTIYF.

V gene TRBV5-1 combines with J gene TRBJ2-1, with a possible D match to TRBD2 (6 bases). Trimming cost V 0 bases and J 4 bases, with 8 bases left between them. There are 14 residues in the CDR3. Germline loops: CDR1 SGHRS, CDR2 YFSETQ. The CDR3 DNA sequence: TGCGCCAGCAGCTTGGCGGAGGGGTACAATGAGCAGTTCTTC. Amino acid sequence: CASSLAEGYNEQFF.

V usage is TRBV24-1 and J usage is TRBJ2-5; TRBD2 aligns across 7 bases. After removal of 3 bases from V and 2 bases from J, the junction contained 2 bases not matched to a gene. The CDR3 length is 14 residues. Germline CDR1 is KGHDR and CDR2 is SFDVKD. The CDR3 here is CATSDSGDQETQYF. CDR3 nucleotide sequence: TGTGCCACCAGTGATAGCGGGGATCAAGAGACCCAGTACTTC.

This chain connects TRBV5-1 to TRBJ2-1; 14 bases are shared with TRBD2. This CDR3 comprises 15 residues. J lost 12 bases, V lost 3 bases, and 8 bases had no gene match. The V gene's germline CDR1 is SGHRS and CDR2 YFSETQ. CDR3 bases: TGCGCCAGCAGCTACGGGACTAGCGGGAGTATCGGGCAGTTCTTC. It yields the protein CASSYGTSGSIGQFF.

The chain joins TRBV5-1 to TRBJ1-2; possible D gene TRBD1, 6 bases. This CDR3 has 12 amino acids. The V gene's germline CDR1 is SGHRS and CDR2 YFSETQ. V was cut by 3 bases and J by 5 bases, with 8 bases left in between. CDR3 sequence: CASSSTGYGYTF. The DNA for the CDR3 is TGCGCCAGCAGCTCGACAGGATATGGCTACACCTTC.

The chain is built from TRBV7-8 and TRBJ1-2; D unresolved. CDR1 and CDR2 from the germline V gene are SGHVS and FQNEAQ. Trimming took off 4 bases at V and 0 bases at J, with 12 bases between the two ends. The CDR3 spans 15 residues. CDR3 sequence reads: CASSSNRYPNYGYTF. Written as DNA, the CDR3 is TGTGCCAGCAGCTCCAACCGGTATCCTAACTATGGCTACACCTTC.

J is TRBJ1-5 and V is TRBV7-2, with D uncertain. V gave up 1 base and J gave up 4 bases, with 11 bases separating them. The CDR3 totals 15 residues. Germline values: CDR1 SGHTA, CDR2 FQGNSA. CDR3 region: CASSLEILRNQPQHF. The CDR3 DNA follows: TGTGCCAGCAGCTTAGAGATCTTGAGGAATCAGCCCCAGCATTTT.

The rearrangement links TRBV7-9 to TRBJ2-7; 9 bases line up with TRBD1. Per the germline V gene, CDR1 is SEHNR and CDR2 is FQNEAQ (reference sequence). The V and J ends lost 4 bases and 6 bases, in that order; junction bases with no gene match: 10. This CDR3 contains 15 residues. The CDR3 sequence is CASSYRGQGGREQYF. The CDR3 region has the DNA TGTGCCAGCAGCTATAGGGGACAGGGCGGACGCGAGCAGTACTTC. Based on the CDR3 plus reference TRBV7-9 and TRBJ2-7, the full variable domain is DTGVSQNPRHKITKRGQNVTFRCDPISEHNRLYWYRQTLGQGPEFLTYFQNEAQLEKSRLLSDRFSAERPKGSFSTLEIQRTEQGDSAMYLCASSYRGQGGREQYFGPGTRLTVT.

About this clone itself: At one end the junction does not follow the germline gene, possibly because of a read error. The J gene is TRBJ2-5, the V gene TRBV7-7; TRBD1 matches 7 bases. Germline CDR1 and CDR2: SSHAT and FNYEAQ (reference sequence). The CDR3 sequence is 13 residues long. The CDR3 reads CASSLDRKETQYF. CDR3 in DNA: TGTGCTAGCAGCTTGGACAGGAAAGAGACCCAGTACTTC.

This clone has more than one count but fewer than ten. The chain joins TRBV10-3 to TRBJ2-1; TRBD1 might be the D (6 bases). This CDR3 is built from 13 residues. Trimming removed 3 bases at V and 8 bases at J, with 11 bases between. Germline values: CDR1 ENHRY, CDR2 SYGVKD. In DNA, the CDR3 is TGTGCCATCAGTGAACTACAGGGAGATGAGCAGTTCTTC. Its protein product is CAISELQGDEQFF.

This clone was observed a single time. This chain joins TRBV5-6 and TRBJ2-2; 7 bases match TRBD2. The CDR3 length is 17 residues. V was pared by 4 bases and J by 7 bases, with 16 bases of the junction left unmatched. Germline CDR1 reads SGHDT; CDR2 reads YYEEEE. As DNA, the CDR3 is TGTGCCAGCAGCCGTTTAGGGACTACCGCCTTGGGCGGGGAGCTGTTTTTT. As protein: CASSRLGTTALGGELFF.